This TCR beta chain was recorded in a study of T cells in Graves' hyperthyroidism and ophthalmopathy (dated by TCRdb to the late 2010s). Notes on the research overall: Peripheral blood was collected at initial diagnosis, before any treatment. To identify TCR V-J signatures that set the groups apart, the researchers used a discovery cohort of approximately 98 patients, made up of under 45 with Graves' ophthalmopathy and some 55 with stable Graves' hyperthyroidism. Prospective prediction of ophthalmopathy was tested in an independent validation cohort consisting of 18 to 20 hyperthyroidism patients and around 16 patients who later progressed to ophthalmopathy. The roughly 91 discovery patients were randomly divided into training and test sets at a 7:3 ratio. The study also compared thyroid tissue and blood T-cell repertoires from more than five Graves' hyperthyroidism patients. Following sampling, methimazole starting at 30 mg daily was given to hyperthyroidism patients, and high-dose intravenous methylprednisolone was given to ophthalmopathy patients. The paper describes TCR Vbeta CDR3 sequencing of around 140 peripheral blood samples, made up of some 42 ophthalmopathy patients, 70 to 75 hyperthyroidism patients and about 17 progressor patients. Beyond this particular receptor, the publication reports: In validation, the model predicted progression to ophthalmopathy with approximately 70% sensitivity and 72% to 85% specificity, a median of 6.5 months before onset. Most expanded thyroid clonotypes (frequency above 0.001) were also detected in blood, suggesting blood repertoires may reflect thyroid immune responses. No statistical method was used to fix the sample size in advance, and group allocation was not hidden from the investigators. In cross-validation, a model built on a 13 V-J signature told ophthalmopathy apart from stable hyperthyroidism with approximately 90% sensitivity and around 83% specificity, and in testing the same model reached 80%/75%.

V loses 0 bases, J loses 3 bases, and the germline ends lie 8 bases apart. The CDR3 spans 15 residues, from the cysteine through the phenylalanine. Only the CDR3 portion is preserved as DNA: 45 bases, with reading frame beginning at the first base. The germline V gene yields LGHNA for CDR1 and YNFKEQ for CDR2. The TCR beta CDR3 regions were amplified from the RNA transcripts. The TCR CDR3 was subjected to a first round of RT-PCR using the HTBI primer set and the Qiagen OneStep RT-PCR kit. Libraries were constructed in a second round of multiplex PCR, after which size selection and purification were performed. Libraries were sequenced paired-end with 100 bp reads on an Illumina HiSeq2000. On the study's bioinformatics: SOAPnuke was used to process the raw data, throwing out any read that contained adapters or uncalled bases, had a mean Phred below 15, or lacked an exact constant-primer or identifier match. COPE v1.2.5 was used to merge the high-quality paired reads, and each unique nucleotide sequence was defined as a clonotype. Clonotypes were aligned to IMGT TRBV, TRBD and TRBJ reference segments using MiTCR v1.1. Only V-J combinations with frequency above 0.0001, covering approximately 99% of repertoires, were analysed. The TCS score was defined as the ratio of F50 (clonal expansion) to E x V (chaos), calculated using BLOSUM62-based TCRdist between CDR3 peptides within each V-J. Welch's t-statistics and random forest reduced roughly 500 V-J features to about 12, which were used in a naive Bayes classifier (R e1071). TCRdb reanalyzed the raw reads on its own, using fastp at Q25 for trimming and MiXCR for clone calling, and kept in-frame beta chains. Duplicate CDR3 protein sequences are folded into a single record with the most common DNA and genes. The V and J calls, along with clone size, are taken from TCRdb and not from the paper's own processing. For this sample the table gives around 540,000 distinct CDR3 sequences, of which around 16% were detected only once. Of the sample, approximately 32% falls within the top ten clones.

Ophthalmopathy patients had moderately to severely active disease, Clinical Activity Score of at least 3, NOSPECS grade of at least 4, and duration under 3 months. Exclusion was applied to patients with uncontrolled infections, other autoimmune diseases, pregnancy or lactation. Diagnoses were established on the basis of clinical symptoms, serum thyroxine and TRAb, thyroid ultrasound, and orbital computed tomography. Ficoll-Paque density gradient centrifugation was used to isolate PBMCs from 8.5 to 10 ml of fresh peripheral blood. Total RNA was extracted with Trizol reagent, and quality was checked on an Agilent 2100 Bioanalyzer. This clonotype was recorded a few times. The antigen it binds to is not known. Base quality data are lacking; no much larger clone is found one base away.

Sequenced input: blood. In this chain, TRBV4-2 is recombined with TRBJ2-2; possibly the D gene is TRBD2, per 6 matching bases. The TCR sequence derives from a woman in her twenties or thirties with Graves' ophthalmopathy. The base sequence is TGTGCCAGCAGCCAAGAAGGACTACACACCGGGGAGCTGTTTTTT. Its amino acids are CASSQEGLHTGELFF.